The 24 T cell receptor beta chains presented below share a single source sample, sequenced in a study of T-cell memory formation after mild COVID-19. TCRdb recomputed calls from the 5' RACE reads with MiXCR, one row per CDR3 protein. The sample shows approximately 270,000 distinct CDR3 sequences, around 15% of them seen only once. What was sequenced was PBMCs or a T cell subset sorted from them (not recorded which). The receptor set was obtained from a man aged 18 to 35 who had mild COVID-19 (a few samples of this study predate the infection). Cell type and time point are not known.

This clonotype was seen a few times. The chain carries TRBV6-1 and TRBJ1-2; D is ambiguous. CDR3 size: 12 residues. CDR1 MNHNS and CDR2 SASEGT come from the germline V gene. Trimming took off 6 bases at V and 4 bases at J, with 9 bases between the two ends. Written as DNA, the CDR3 is TGTGCCAGCAGCGGTTCCAGCTATGGCTACACCTTC. It specifies CASSGSSYGYTF.

This clonotype has more than one count but fewer than ten. This chain joins TRBV20-1 and TRBJ2-5; 7 nucleotides align to TRBD1. The junction had 3 bases not matched to a gene; V was cut back by 3 bases and J by 5 bases. The CDR3 consists of 12 residues. The germline gives CDR1 DFQATT, CDR2 SNEGSKA (reference sequence). The CDR3 loop reads CSARQDRETQYF. Here the CDR3 DNA reads TGCAGTGCTAGGCAGGACAGGGAGACCCAGTACTTC.

This clonotype was seen many times. J is TRBJ2-3 and V is TRBV11-2, with TRBD1 identical over 7 bases. The V segment lost 0 bases and the J segment 6 bases; nucleotides outside the gene matches: 9. The CDR3 runs 16 residues. Germline V gene lookup returns CDR1 SGHAT and CDR2 FQNNGV. CDR3 amino acids: CASSLEGGLKVDTQYF. As DNA, the CDR3 is TGTGCCAGCAGCTTAGAAGGGGGCCTCAAGGTGGATACGCAGTATTTT.

Only a few counts were recorded for this clonotype. The chain joins TRBV29-1 to TRBJ1-1; D perhaps matches TRBD1 (5 bases). This CDR3 spans 12 amino acids. Germline assignment: CDR1 SQVTM and CDR2 ANQGSEA. Trimming removed 6 bases at V and 6 bases at J, with 14 bases between. The CDR3 loop reads CSVGGRVPEAFF. CDR3 DNA sequence: TGCAGCGTCGGCGGCAGGGTACCTGAAGCTTTCTTT.

In this sample, this clonotype turned up a few times. The rearrangement joins TRBV12-3 or TRBV12-4 to TRBJ2-3, with D hard to call. The CDR3 totals 15 residues. The V gene lost 1 base and the J gene lost 2 bases, with 10 bases spanning the gap. Written as DNA, the CDR3 is TGTGCCAGCAGTTTAGGACGCGTAGCCACAGATACGCAGTATTTT. Translated, it gives CASSLGRVATDTQYF.

The chain has TRBV4-1 and TRBJ2-3, with a possible D match to TRBD2 (7 bases). This CDR3 has 14 amino acids. Looked up from germline, CDR1 is MGHRA and CDR2 is YSYEKL. The V end was cut by 7 bases, the J end by 5 bases, with 16 bases between. The CDR3 DNA is TGCGCCAGCAATATGGGGGGGCCGGGAGATACGCAGTATTTT. Translation gives CASNMGGPGDTQYF.

V and J are TRBV2 and TRBJ2-1, with no clear D. The V and J ends lost 5 bases and 0 bases respectively, with 17 bases between them. The germline V gene encodes CDR1 SNHLY and CDR2 FYNNEI. This CDR3 spans 17 amino acids. The chain's CDR3 is CASSNPTTANSYNEQFF. The CDR3 region has the DNA TGTGCCAGCAGTAACCCCACGACGGCGAACTCCTACAATGAGCAGTTCTTC.

J is TRBJ2-7 and V is TRBV7-2; D might be TRBD2 (6 bases). The germline CDR1 and CDR2 sequences are SGHTA and FQGNSA. V was trimmed by 2 bases and J by 3 bases, leaving 11 bases between them. The CDR3 has 14 amino acids. The CDR3 protein is CASSLLAGNYEQYF. CDR3 DNA sequence: TGTGCCAGCAGCTTACTGGCGGGGAACTACGAGCAGTACTTC. Supplemented by reference TRBV7-2 and TRBJ2-7, the full variable domain reads GAGVSQSPSNKVTEKGKDVELRCDPISGHTALYWYRQSLGQGLEFLIYFQGNSAPDKSGLPSDRFSAERTGGSVSTLTIQRTQQEDSAVYLCASSLLAGNYEQYFGPGTRLTVT.

The CDR3 nucleotides read TGTGCCAGCAGCTTAATCCGGACAGGGTTGAACAATGAGCAGTTCTTC. Encoded protein: CASSLIRTGLNNEQFF. The chain has TRBV7-9 and TRBJ2-1, with 8 bases identical to TRBD1. Trimming removed 2 bases from V and 5 bases from J; junction bases left unmatched: 8. This CDR3 is 16 amino acids long. The germline gives CDR1 SEHNR, CDR2 FQNEAQ (reference sequence). The variable domain in full, completed from reference TRBV7-9 and TRBJ2-1, reads DTGVSQNPRHKITKRGQNVTFRCDPISEHNRLYWYRQTLGQGPEFLTYFQNEAQLEKSRLLSDRFSAERPKGSFSTLEIQRTEQGDSAMYLCASSLIRTGLNNEQFFGPGTRLTVL.

This clonotype was recorded a few times. This chain joins TRBV12-3 or TRBV12-4 and TRBJ2-1, with D unresolved. The CDR3 has 13 amino acids. V shed 3 bases and J shed 6 bases, with 9 bases lying between them. CDR3 coding DNA: TGTGCCAGCAGTTTCCAGAAATCCAATGAGCAGTTCTTC. Translation gives CASSFQKSNEQFF.

This clonotype was seen a few times. The genes are TRBV7-2 and TRBJ2-5, with a weak D call TRBD2 (5 bases). The CDR3 is 14 residues long. CDR1 SGHTA and CDR2 FQGNSA come from the germline V gene. V was clipped by 1 base and J by 2 bases, with 8 bases between them. CDR3 bases: TGTGCCAGCAGCTTAGGACTAACACAAGAGACCCAGTACTTC. Translated: CASSLGLTQETQYF.

J is TRBJ2-2 and V is TRBV4-2; D is uncertain. V lost 4 bases, J lost 0 bases, and 9 bases lay in between. The CDR3 runs to 15 residues. The germline gives CDR1 LGHNA, CDR2 YNFKEQ. CDR3 sequence: CASSLRHTNTGELFF. The CDR3 DNA sequence: TGTGCCAGCAGCCTTCGACACACGAACACCGGGGAGCTGTTTTTT.

This clonotype was recorded a few times. The rearrangement links TRBV5-6 to TRBJ2-2, with a possible D match to TRBD1 (6 bases). Germline V lookup: CDR1 SGHDT, CDR2 YYEEEE. The CDR3 runs 15 residues. Trimming pared 4 bases from V and 5 bases from J, leaving 15 bases between. The CDR3 here is CASSPPDRLTGELFF. The DNA for the CDR3 is TGTGCCAGCAGCCCTCCGGACAGATTGACCGGGGAGCTGTTTTTT.

Turning to this clonotype: This clone may be a read error of a much larger clone one base away. CDR3 amino acids: CDSSLRVRSTDTQYF. Written as DNA, the CDR3 is TGTGACAGCAGTTTAAGGGTCAGGTCCACAGATACGCAGTATTTT. This rearrangement joins TRBV12-3 or TRBV12-4 to TRBJ2-3; D gene unclear. The CDR3 length is 15 residues.

A word on this clonotype: Germline is not matched at one junction end, which may reflect a read error. This CDR3 is CARSQGSGTQLFF. CDR3 nucleotide sequence: TGTGCCAGAAGCCAAGGAAGTGGGACGCAACTGTTTTTT. The chain uses TRBV3-1 and TRBJ1-4; tentatively, D is TRBD1 (5 bases). The CDR3 contains 13 residues. Germline CDR1 reads LGHDT; CDR2 reads YNNKEL (reference sequence).

This clonotype has more than one count but fewer than ten. The rearrangement uses TRBV4-2 and TRBJ2-3, with no clear D. Germline V gene sequence: CDR1 LGHNA, CDR2 YNFKEQ. V was trimmed by 0 bases and J by 3 bases, leaving 1 base between them. The CDR3 extends over 12 amino acids. The CDR3 reads CASSQETDTQYF. The DNA for the CDR3 is TGTGCCAGCAGCCAAGAGACAGATACGCAGTATTTT.

This chain links TRBV4-2 with TRBJ2-7; TRBD1 matches at 7 bases. The germline V gene has CDR1 LGHNA and CDR2 YNFKEQ. The CDR3 runs 15 residues. V lost 1 base and J lost 3; bases outside the gene matches: 6. CDR3 in amino acids: CASSQGAGTVYEQYF. Written as DNA, the CDR3 is TGTGCCAGCAGCCAAGGTGCCGGGACAGTCTACGAGCAGTACTTC.

In its sample, this clonotype was seen many times. The J gene is TRBJ2-3, the V gene TRBV7-3; 8 positions agree with TRBD2. With V trimmed by 5 bases and J by 5 bases, 12 bases remained unmatched. The CDR3 totals 16 residues. Germline loops: CDR1 SGHTA, CDR2 FQGTGA. DNA of the CDR3: TGTGCCAGCAGCCCTCGGGGGGGGGCTGGAGGAGATACGCAGTATTTT. Amino acid sequence: CASSPRGGAGGDTQYF.

The chain combines TRBV9 with TRBJ2-5; 11 nucleotides match TRBD1. The CDR3 has 15 residues. V gave up 4 bases and J gave up 5 bases; unmatched junction bases: 7. The germline CDR1 and CDR2 sequences are SGDLS and YYNGEE. This CDR3 is CASSSEDRGPETQYF. The CDR3 bases are TGTGCCAGCAGCTCGGAGGACAGGGGGCCGGAGACCCAGTACTTC.

This clonotype was counted at least ten times. This chain joins TRBV20-1 and TRBJ1-2; the D is unclear. Germline V gene sequence: CDR1 DFQATT, CDR2 SNEGSKA (reference sequence). The germline V and J ends were trimmed by 0 bases and 10 bases, with 12 bases remaining between them. CDR3 length: 12 amino acids. For the CDR3, the DNA is TGCAGTGCTAGAGATTCCGGGGTCTACTACACCTTC. Translated: CSARDSGVYYTF.

This clonotype was counted between two and nine times. The chain has TRBV6-5 and TRBJ2-5, with D maybe TRBD1 (6 bases). Germline CDR1 reads MNHEY; CDR2 reads SVGAGI. Trimming shortened V by 7 bases and J by 1 base, and 10 bases separated the two germline ends. The CDR3 runs 13 residues. CDR3 nucleotides: TGTGCCAGCACCTCGACAGGCCAAGAGACCCAGTACTTC. This codes for CASTSTGQETQYF.

The table lists this clonotype with a few counts. V usage is TRBV5-1 and J usage is TRBJ1-1, with D uncertain. The length of the CDR3 is 14 residues. Germline V CDR1 and CDR2: SGHRS, YFSETQ. V was shortened by 5 bases and J by 1 base, with 12 bases between the two germline ends. The CDR3 nucleotides read TGCGCCAGCAGTTCGGACCCAGGGAACACTGAAGCTTTCTTT. Protein product: CASSSDPGNTEAFF.

At least ten counts were recorded for this clonotype. An end of the junction does not agree with germline; a read error may underlie this. The chain joins TRBV12-3 or TRBV12-4 to TRBJ2-7; D is unclear. The CDR3 runs 11 residues. CDR3 region: CASSLGYEQYF. In nucleotides, the CDR3 is TGTGCCAGCAGCTTAGGCTACGAGCAGTACTTC.

This clonotype turned up a few times. The rearrangement joins TRBV2 to TRBJ2-5, with D perhaps TRBD1 or TRBD2 (5 bases each). Trimming stripped 11 bases from V and 4 bases from J, with 14 bases between. The CDR3 extends over 12 amino acids. Germline V gives CDR1 SNHLY, CDR2 FYNNEI. The CDR3 DNA is TGTGCCGAGAGGGGCGCCGGAGAGACCCAGTACTTC. Translation gives CAERGAGETQYF.